This TCR beta chain was observed in a study of CD8+ T cells in alopecia areata. The authors extracted RNA and reverse transcribed it into cDNA as the sequencing template. Some clones are missing from TCRdb's copy, which holds only in-frame ones; the method was immunoSEQ multiplex PCR. The data show about 110,000 clones, with roughly 50% seen just once and 12% held by the top ten. Study findings and constraints: Only one nonresponder was present, which leaves the link between baseline CD8+ expansion and response uncertain.

The germline V gene has CDR1 LGHNT and CDR2 FRNRAP. This CDR3 is 14 amino acids long. V was trimmed by 1 base and J by 7 bases, leaving 11 bases between them. Concerning this clone itself: Its antigen is undetermined.

Treatment defined: oral pan-JAK inhibitor, 5-10 mg twice daily. The chain carries TRBV12-5 and TRBJ2-1; perhaps TRBD1 as D (6 bases). The TCR sequence derives from a human donor with alopecia areata. The starting material was CD8+ T cells sorted from blood, obtained at week 24, from a patient treated with tofacitinib. CDR3 region: CASGLGRGWNEQFF. Written as DNA, the CDR3 is TGTGCTAGTGGTTTGGGCAGGGGTTGGAATGAGCAGTTCTTC.